Each of the 15 T cell receptor beta chains below was sequenced from the same sample in a study of T cells in Graves' hyperthyroidism and ophthalmopathy. Researchers took RNA transcripts and amplified the TCR beta CDR3 regions from them. First-round RT-PCR targeting the TCR CDR3 was performed with the HTBI primer set. TCRdb used MiXCR to reprocess the multiplex PCR reads, holding one entry per CDR3 protein. The repertoire includes hundreds of thousands of distinct CDR3 sequences, about 15% of them detected once, and less than 15% sits in the top ten. The source material was blood. Source of these receptors: a man aged 18 to 29 with Graves' ophthalmopathy.

This clonotype was picked up many times. This chain uses TRBV2 with TRBJ2-3; 9 positions match TRBD1. The J segment lost 5 bases and the V segment lost 8 bases, leaving 11 bases of the junction unmatched. The CDR3 sequence is 15 residues long. The germline V gene encodes CDR1 SNHLY and CDR2 FYNNEI. CDR3 bases: TGTGCCAGCGCTATGGGGACAGGGCGTCAAGATACGCAGTATTTT. This translates into CASAMGTGRQDTQYF.

This clonotype has a count of ten or more. The chain carries TRBV18 and TRBJ1-4; D possibly corresponds to TRBD1 (5 bases). Trimming took 4 bases from V and 5 from J, leaving 8 bases between them. This CDR3 contains 13 residues. Germline CDR1 reads KGHSH; CDR2 reads LQKENI. CDR3 nucleotides: TGTGCCAGCTCACGGGGACGGAATGAAAAACTGTTTTTT. This encodes CASSRGRNEKLFF.

In its sample, this clonotype was seen many times. The chain is built from TRBV7-8 and TRBJ2-1; no reliable D call. Trimming removed 4 bases from V and 8 bases from J, with 9 bases in between. The CDR3 has 12 amino acids. CDR1 is SGHVS and CDR2 is FQNEAQ in the germline V gene. The CDR3 coding sequence is TGTGCCAGCAGCTGGGTAGTCGATGAGCAGTTCTTC. Protein: CASSWVVDEQFF. The full variable domain, rest sourced from reference TRBV7-8 and TRBJ2-1, is GAGVSQSPRYKVAKRGQDVALRCDPISGHVSLFWYQQALGQGPEFLTYFQNEAQLDKSGLPSDRFFAERPEGSVSTLKIQRTQQEDSAVYLCASSWVVDEQFFGPGTRLTVL.

The sample holds a few counts of this clonotype. At one boundary the junction diverges from the germline segment, which might be a read error. This chain links TRBV2 with TRBJ2-7, with no clear D. In germline, CDR1 is SNHLY, CDR2 FYNNEI. This CDR3 is 13 amino acids long. CDR3 amino acids: CASSEGQLYGQYF. The CDR3, as DNA: TGTGCCAGCAGTGAAGGGCAACTCTACGGGCAGTACTTC.

This clonotype was counted many times. The chain is built from TRBV6-1 and TRBJ1-1, with unresolved D. V was clipped by 6 bases and J by 4 bases, with 12 bases between them. Germline values: CDR1 MNHNS, CDR2 SASEGT. CDR3 length: 13 residues. The chain's CDR3 is CASSSAWGTEAFF. CDR3 DNA: TGTGCCAGCAGCTCCGCCTGGGGCACTGAAGCTTTCTTT.

J is TRBJ1-2 and V is TRBV30, with D maybe TRBD1 (5 bases). The CDR3 loop spans 12 amino acids. Germline V gives CDR1 GTSNPN, CDR2 SVGIG (reference sequence). Trimming pared 4 bases from V and 2 bases from J, leaving 8 bases between. The CDR3 sequence is CAWNRDNYGYTF. Here the CDR3 DNA reads TGTGCCTGGAACCGGGACAACTATGGCTACACCTTC.

As concerns this clonotype: Since a much larger clone is just one base distant, this may be a read error. The V call is TRBV6-2 or TRBV6-3, the J call TRBJ2-7, with 13 nucleotides matching TRBD2. The CDR3 length is 15 residues. Per germline, CDR1 MNHEY and CDR2 SVGEGT. J lost 11 bases, V lost 6 bases, and 13 bases had no gene match. CDR3 protein: CASRASLAGGREEYF. The DNA of the CDR3 is TGTGCCAGCAGGGCTTCACTAGCGGGGGGGCGGGAGGAGTACTTC.

This clonotype has only a few counts. The chain employs TRBV5-1 and TRBJ2-7, with 8 bases fitting TRBD2. V trimming: 6 bases; J trimming: 3 bases; junction bases outside the gene matches: 5. From germline, CDR1 is SGHRS and CDR2 YFSETQ. The CDR3 runs to 13 residues. CDR3 DNA: TGCGCCAGCAACGGGGGGGACAACTACGAGCAGTACTTC. Its translation: CASNGGDNYEQYF.

CDR3 sequence: CATRGFNQPQHF. CDR3 sequence (DNA): TGTGCCACCCGGGGTTTCAATCAGCCCCAGCATTTT. V is TRBV19 and J is TRBJ1-5; no clear D gene. Trimming shortened V by 10 bases and J by 3 bases, and 10 bases separated the two germline ends. The CDR3 covers 12 residues. Per germline, CDR1 LNHDA and CDR2 SQIVND (reference sequence).

At least ten counts were recorded for this clonotype. The chain joins TRBV5-5 to TRBJ1-1; 8 nucleotides agree with TRBD1. CDR3 size: 17 residues. With V trimmed by 1 base and J by 8 bases, 16 bases remained unmatched. Germline V gene lookup returns CDR1 SGHKS and CDR2 YYEKEE (reference sequence). The CDR3, as DNA: TGTGCCAGCAGCTTGAATCGGCAGGGGGCGAGATATAAGGAAGCTTTCTTT. This codes for CASSLNRQGARYKEAFF.

This clonotype occurred a few times. The chain is built from TRBV6-4 and TRBJ2-1, with D maybe TRBD2 (5 bases). Trimming cost V 3 bases and J 4 bases, with 13 bases left between them. Germline V gene data show CDR1 as MRHNA and CDR2 as SNTAGT. The CDR3 has 15 amino acids. The CDR3 sequence is CASSEFLANYNEQFF. The DNA of the CDR3 is TGTGCCAGCAGTGAATTCCTAGCCAATTACAATGAGCAGTTCTTC.

This clonotype has only a few counts. This chain uses TRBV30 with TRBJ2-5, with D perhaps TRBD2 (6 bases). CDR3 length: 15 residues. Germline CDR1 is GTSNPN and CDR2 is SVGIG (reference sequence). Trimming stripped 7 bases from V and 5 bases from J, with 23 bases between. This CDR3 reads CASDLQRVGGETQYF. The CDR3, as DNA: TGTGCCTCGGATCTTCAAAGGGTGGGAGGCGAGACCCAGTACTTC.

Many counts were recorded for this clonotype. V usage is TRBV18 and J usage is TRBJ2-1; 10 bases line up with TRBD1. Germline V lookup: CDR1 KGHSH, CDR2 LQKENI. Trimming removed 4 bases from V and 5 bases from J; junction bases left unmatched: 2. The CDR3 is 14 residues long. The CDR3 sequence is CASSQDRGDNEQFF. The CDR3 coding sequence is TGTGCCAGCTCACAGGACAGGGGGGACAATGAGCAGTTCTTC.

This clonotype was seen many times. The chain recombines TRBV12-3 or TRBV12-4 with TRBJ1-1, with D hard to call. CDR3 length: 11 residues. Trimming removed 3 bases at V and 7 bases at J, with 6 bases between. The CDR3 loop is CASSFRSEAFF. CDR3 sequence (DNA): TGTGCCAGCAGTTTCAGGAGTGAAGCTTTCTTT.

This clonotype was counted only a few times. The V call is TRBV6-1, the J call TRBJ1-2; maybe TRBD1 (5 bases). This CDR3 comprises 13 residues. V lost 7 bases, J lost 8 bases, and 17 bases lay in between. Germline CDR1 MNHNS, CDR2 SASEGT. In nucleotides, the CDR3 is TGTGCCAGCAAATGGGGCCAGTTCGGCGGCTACACCTTC. It specifies CASKWGQFGGYTF.